These 23 T cell receptor beta chains originate from one sample sequenced in a study of T-cell reconstitution after alpha-beta-depleted transplantation in children. It was with unique molecular identifiers that the TCRbeta library was prepared. A single record per CDR3 protein comes from TCRdb applying MiXCR to the PCR reads. This sample has roughly 500,000 distinct CDR3 sequences, with around 17% found just once. This sample comprised PBMCs from the stem cell graft donor, obtained from the stem cell graft. Source of these receptors: a human donor who donated a stem cell graft to a child with acute lymphoblastic leukemia.

Only a few counts were recorded for this clonotype. V is TRBV20-1 and J is TRBJ1-6, with TRBD1 matching 10 bases. This CDR3 region has 14 residues. J lost 10 bases, V lost 6 bases, and 9 bases had no gene match. Germline CDR1 DFQATT, CDR2 SNEGSKA (reference sequence). The CDR3 DNA sequence: TGCAGTGCCGGACGGGGGACAGGGGACTCACCCCTCCACTTT. Its translation is CSAGRGTGDSPLHF.

This rearrangement joins TRBV25-1 to TRBJ2-3, with 12 bases identical to TRBD2. This CDR3 contains 15 residues. Trimming cost V 2 bases and J 4 bases; bases outside gene matches: 1. From germline, CDR1 is MGHDK and CDR2 SYGVNS. The CDR3 coding sequence is TGTGCCAGCAGTGAACGACTAGCGGGGGCAGATACGCAGTATTTT. Its protein product is CASSERLAGADTQYF.

The chain joins TRBV2 to TRBJ2-1; 7 bases agree with TRBD2. The CDR3 extends over 13 amino acids. V was clipped by 11 bases and J by 9 bases; unmatched bases: 13. Germline CDR1 and CDR2: SNHLY and FYNNEI. Here the CDR3 reads CAWGRGLAGEQFF. CDR3 DNA: TGTGCCTGGGGGAGGGGCTTGGCTGGTGAGCAGTTCTTC.

This clonotype was seen a handful of times. J is TRBJ1-6 and V is TRBV20-1; tentatively, D is TRBD1 (6 bases). Trimming left V 0 bases short and J 5 bases short, with 11 bases between. The CDR3 totals 15 residues. The germline V gene encodes CDR1 DFQATT and CDR2 SNEGSKA (reference sequence). This CDR3 is CSARDLKGDNSPLHF. The DNA of the CDR3 is TGCAGTGCTAGAGATCTAAAGGGGGATAATTCACCCCTCCACTTT.

This rearrangement joins TRBV5-1 to TRBJ2-1, with 8 bases identical to TRBD2. CDR3 length equals 16 residues. Germline trimming cut 0 bases from V and 9 bases from J; bases unmatched to any gene: 11. Germline V gene data show CDR1 as SGHRS and CDR2 as YFSETQ. The CDR3 reads CASSLVSLAGGSEQFF. As DNA, the CDR3 is TGCGCCAGCAGCTTGGTTTCTCTCGCGGGAGGTAGTGAGCAGTTCTTC.

This clonotype was picked up a small number of times. The rearrangement links TRBV20-1 to TRBJ1-1; 7 nucleotides agree with TRBD1. This CDR3 spans 19 amino acids. V was clipped by 6 bases and J by 2 bases; unmatched bases: 24. Germline CDR1 DFQATT, CDR2 SNEGSKA (reference sequence). CDR3 residues: CSAVRMENRGMGKNTEAFF. DNA for the CDR3: TGCAGTGCGGTCCGAATGGAAAACAGGGGAATGGGTAAAAACACTGAAGCTTTCTTT.

The chain has TRBV30 and TRBJ1-5; a possible D gene is TRBD1 (5 bases). CDR1 GTSNPN and CDR2 SVGIG come from the germline V gene (reference sequence). V lost 0 bases and J 0 bases, leaving 18 bases between the germline ends. The CDR3 spans 18 residues. The CDR3 coding sequence is TGTGCCTGGAGTGTGGGGGGGTTTTCTTTTAATAGCAATCAGCCCCAGCATTTT. Translated: CAWSVGGFSFNSNQPQHF.

The gene calls are TRBV2 and TRBJ2-7, with unresolved D. The V and J ends lost 1 base and 0 bases respectively, with 10 bases between them. This CDR3 spans 15 amino acids. Germline V gene lookup returns CDR1 SNHLY and CDR2 FYNNEI. Here the CDR3 DNA reads TGTGCCAGCAGTGAAGGAGGCCCGAGCTCCTACGAGCAGTACTTC. This codes for CASSEGGPSSYEQYF.

This rearrangement joins TRBV11-2 to TRBJ2-3; no reliable D call. This CDR3 spans 17 amino acids. Germline V gene sequence: CDR1 SGHAT, CDR2 FQNNGV. The V end was cut by 1 base, the J end by 6 bases, with 20 bases between. The CDR3 is CASSLVSTKSYVDTQYF. In nucleotides, the CDR3 is TGTGCCAGCAGCTTAGTGTCGACAAAATCTTATGTGGATACGCAGTATTTT.

The CDR3 DNA follows: TGTGCCAGCAGCCATGGGCCGGGTTCCTACGAGCAGTACTTC. This gives the protein CASSHGPGSYEQYF. The chain is built from TRBV27 and TRBJ2-7; unclear D gene. V was trimmed by 6 bases and J by 1 base, leaving 13 bases between them. The CDR3 length is 14 residues. Per germline, CDR1 MNHEY and CDR2 SMNVEV (reference sequence).

CDR3: CASRSPSRGGRNQPQHF. In nucleotides, the CDR3 is TGTGCCAGCAGATCACCAAGCAGGGGTGGTCGCAATCAGCCCCAGCATTTT. The chain is built from TRBV27 and TRBJ1-5; a possible D gene is TRBD1 (6 bases). Trimming pared 6 bases from V and 2 bases from J, leaving 20 bases between. Germline V gives CDR1 MNHEY, CDR2 SMNVEV (reference sequence). CDR3 length: 17 residues.

This clonotype was detected a few times. This chain connects TRBV5-6 to TRBJ2-1; 7 nucleotides agree with TRBD2. V was clipped by 4 bases and J by 5 bases; unmatched bases: 15. This CDR3 is 17 amino acids long. Germline lookup yields CDR1 SGHDT and CDR2 YYEEEE. CDR3 DNA: TGTGCCAGCAGCCGCCTTCGGCTGAGCGGGACCGACAATGAGCAGTTCTTC. Amino acid sequence: CASSRLRLSGTDNEQFF.

The V gene is TRBV18, the J gene TRBJ2-5, with D perhaps TRBD1 (5 bases). There are 13 residues in the CDR3. Germline CDR1 KGHSH, CDR2 LQKENI. The ends were cut back, 2 bases at V and 5 bases at J, with 9 bases in the middle. The CDR3 here is CASSPRGFETQYF. The CDR3 region has the DNA TGTGCCAGCTCACCAAGGGGATTCGAGACCCAGTACTTC.

This clonotype was recorded a few times. This chain connects TRBV6-2 or TRBV6-3 to TRBJ2-1, with 7 bases aligning to TRBD2. There are 16 residues in the CDR3. Germline-derived CDR1 and CDR2 are MNHEY and SVGEGT. V shed 5 bases and J 0 bases; nucleotides not matched to a gene: 7. This CDR3 reads CASSPTSASSYNEQFF. The DNA for the CDR3 is TGTGCCAGCAGTCCAACTAGCGCAAGCTCCTACAATGAGCAGTTCTTC.

This clonotype was detected a few times. The gene calls are TRBV27 and TRBJ1-6, with 7 positions matching TRBD1. With 5 bases clipped from V and 7 bases from J, the junction kept 5 bases outside the gene matches. This CDR3 contains 14 residues. From germline, CDR1 is MNHEY and CDR2 SMNVEV (reference sequence). CDR3 bases: TGTGCCAGCAGTGTACCGGGACAGAATTCACCCCTCCACTTT. Its protein product is CASSVPGQNSPLHF.

There are a few counts of this clonotype. The rearrangement joins TRBV5-1 to TRBJ2-2, with D tentatively TRBD2 (5 bases). CDR1 and CDR2 from the germline V gene are SGHRS and YFSETQ. The ends were cut back, 0 bases at V and 2 bases at J, with 8 bases in the middle. This CDR3 spans 15 amino acids. The CDR3 loop reads CASSLASGNTGELFF. In DNA form, the CDR3 reads TGCGCCAGCAGCTTGGCAAGCGGAAACACCGGGGAGCTGTTTTTT. Complete variable domain (other parts from reference TRBV5-1 and TRBJ2-2): KAGVTQTPRYLIKTRGQQVTLSCSPISGHRSVSWYQQTPGQGLQFLFEYFSETQRNKGNFPGRFSGRQFSNSRSEMNVSTLELGDSALYLCASSLASGNTGELFFGEGSRLTVL.

This clonotype was seen a few times. This chain joins TRBV7-8 and TRBJ2-3; 7 nucleotides agree with TRBD1. The trim removed 5 bases at V and 5 bases at J, leaving 7 bases unmatched. Germline CDR1 reads SGHVS; CDR2 reads FQNEAQ. The CDR3 is made up of 14 amino acids. CDR3 in DNA: TGTGCCAGCAGCCGTAACAGGGGAAAAGATACGCAGTATTTT. Translating gives CASSRNRGKDTQYF.

V usage is TRBV5-5 and J usage is TRBJ2-1; the D gene is possibly TRBD1 (6 bases). The ends were cut back, 2 bases at V and 2 bases at J, with 14 bases in the middle. Per germline, CDR1 SGHKS and CDR2 YYEKEE (reference sequence). The CDR3 runs 16 residues. The CDR3 sequence: CASSLSGDLTYNEQFF. The CDR3 coding sequence is TGTGCCAGCAGCTTATCAGGGGATTTAACCTACAATGAGCAGTTCTTC.

This clonotype has a handful of counts. This chain uses TRBV11-2 with TRBJ2-2, with 9 bases that match TRBD2. J gave up 3 bases and V 5 bases, and 7 bases lay outside the gene matches. Germline lookup yields CDR1 SGHAT and CDR2 FQNNGV. The CDR3 length is 16 residues. CDR3 sequence reads: CASSLTSGWDTGELFF. CDR3 DNA sequence: TGTGCCAGCAGCCTAACTAGCGGGTGGGACACCGGGGAGCTGTTTTTT.

This clonotype was found a few times. V and J are TRBV20-1 and TRBJ1-2; D ambiguous. The CDR3 is made up of 13 amino acids. Germline V CDR1 and CDR2: DFQATT, SNEGSKA (reference sequence). V was pared by 6 bases and J by 6 bases, with 17 bases between. CDR3 in DNA: TGCAGTGCCTGGGCGCCCCGGAAGGATGGCTACACCTTC. It specifies CSAWAPRKDGYTF.

This clonotype appeared a single time. The chain couples TRBV7-2 to TRBJ1-2; D not certain. The CDR3 is made up of 15 amino acids. Germline V gene sequence: CDR1 SGHTA, CDR2 FQGNSA. V was clipped by 2 bases and J by 8 bases, with 18 bases between them. The CDR3: CASSLIQGRPAGYTF. In nucleotides, the CDR3 is TGTGCCAGCAGCTTAATTCAAGGCAGACCTGCGGGCTACACCTTC.

In its sample, this clonotype was seen many times. The chain combines TRBV4-1 with TRBJ2-5; D not resolved. CDR3 length: 15 amino acids. The germline gives CDR1 MGHRA, CDR2 YSYEKL. Trimming took off 4 bases at V and 1 base at J, with 13 bases between the two ends. CDR3 bases: TGCGCCAGCAGCCGGTCCTACACGGGCCAAGAGACCCAGTACTTC. Amino acid sequence: CASSRSYTGQETQYF.

The chain joins TRBV27 to TRBJ1-4, with D hard to call. The V gene's germline CDR1 is MNHEY and CDR2 SMNVEV (reference sequence). The CDR3 extends over 15 amino acids. Trimming stripped 0 bases from V and 8 bases from J, with 13 bases between. In DNA form, the CDR3 reads TGTGCCAGCAGTTTATCATCCGCCCCAAGCGAAAAACTGTTTTTT. The encoded protein is CASSLSSAPSEKLFF.